The sequence of this T cell receptor beta chain was determined in a study of T cell responses to AZD1222 COVID-19 vaccine. The V and J ends lost 3 bases and 8 bases respectively, with 13 bases between them. This CDR3 contains 13 residues. CDR1 and CDR2 from the germline V gene are KGHSH and LQKENI. Of note for this clone: Its specificity is not known.

Overall study findings and caveats: Baseline testing showed seropositivity in only a handful of AZD1222 recipients. Dominant at 160-218 and 743-854, vaccine-associated CD4 TCRs also spanned spike. Most donors were white British, females outnumbered males, and clonal diversity was possibly underestimated.

Clones were read by immunoSEQ multiplex PCR, and TCRdb kept only the in-frame ones, dropping some. This table has some 160,000 clones, 87% appearing once. The sequences come from peripheral blood, collected 28 days after the second AZD1222 dose. The TCR sequence derives from an adult who received the AZD1222 COVID-19 vaccine. This chain links TRBV18 with TRBJ1-1; TRBD1 might be the D (5 bases). CDR3 in amino acids: CASSPNWDGEAFF. Here the CDR3 DNA reads TGTGCCAGCTCACCTAATTGGGACGGAGAAGCTTTCTTT.